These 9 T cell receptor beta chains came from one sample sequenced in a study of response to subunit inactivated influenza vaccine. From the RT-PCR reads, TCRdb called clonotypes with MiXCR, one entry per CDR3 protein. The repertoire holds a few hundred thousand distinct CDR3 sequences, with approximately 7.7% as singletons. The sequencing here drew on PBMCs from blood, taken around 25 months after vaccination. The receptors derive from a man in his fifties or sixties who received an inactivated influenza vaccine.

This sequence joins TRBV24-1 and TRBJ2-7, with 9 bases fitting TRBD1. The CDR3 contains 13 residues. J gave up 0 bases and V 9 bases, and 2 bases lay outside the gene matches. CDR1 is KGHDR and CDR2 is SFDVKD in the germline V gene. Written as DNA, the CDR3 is TGTGCCACCGGACAGGGGAACTCCTACGAGCAGTACTTC. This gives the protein CATGQGNSYEQYF.

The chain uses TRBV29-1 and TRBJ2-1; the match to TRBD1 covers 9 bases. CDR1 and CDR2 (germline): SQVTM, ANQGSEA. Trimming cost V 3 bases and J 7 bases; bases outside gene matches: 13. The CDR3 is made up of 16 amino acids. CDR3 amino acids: CSVDLTGTGQRNEQFF. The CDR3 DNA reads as TGCAGCGTTGACTTGACCGGGACAGGGCAAAGAAATGAGCAGTTCTTC.

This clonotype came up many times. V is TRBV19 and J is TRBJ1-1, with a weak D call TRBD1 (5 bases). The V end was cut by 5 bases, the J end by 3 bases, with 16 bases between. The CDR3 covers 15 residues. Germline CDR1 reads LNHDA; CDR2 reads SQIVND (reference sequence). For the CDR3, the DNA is TGTGCCAGTAGTTCCCGGGTGGCGGGGCACACTGAAGCTTTCTTT. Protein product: CASSSRVAGHTEAFF.

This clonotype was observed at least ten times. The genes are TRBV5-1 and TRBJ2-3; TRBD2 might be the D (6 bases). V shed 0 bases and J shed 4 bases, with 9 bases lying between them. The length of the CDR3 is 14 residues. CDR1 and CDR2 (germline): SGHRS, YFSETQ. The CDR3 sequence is CASSLAGDADTQYF. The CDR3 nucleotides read TGCGCCAGCAGCTTGGCGGGGGATGCAGATACGCAGTATTTT.

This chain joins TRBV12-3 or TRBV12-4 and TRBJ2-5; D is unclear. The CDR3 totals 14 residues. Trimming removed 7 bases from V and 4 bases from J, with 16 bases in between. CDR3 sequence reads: CASMGITGAETQYF. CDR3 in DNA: TGTGCCAGCATGGGGATCACGGGCGCAGAGACCCAGTACTTC.

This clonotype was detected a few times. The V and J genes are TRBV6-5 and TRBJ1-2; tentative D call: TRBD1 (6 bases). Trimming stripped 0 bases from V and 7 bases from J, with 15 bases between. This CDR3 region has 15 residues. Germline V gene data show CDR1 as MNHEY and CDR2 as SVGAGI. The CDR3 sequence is CASSYSHGQLSGYTF. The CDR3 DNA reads TGTGCCAGCAGTTACTCCCACGGACAGTTGAGTGGCTACACCTTC.

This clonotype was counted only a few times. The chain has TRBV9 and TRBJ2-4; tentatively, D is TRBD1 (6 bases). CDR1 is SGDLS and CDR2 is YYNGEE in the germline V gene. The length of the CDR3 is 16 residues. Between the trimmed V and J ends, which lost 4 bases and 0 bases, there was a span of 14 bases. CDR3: CASSPRQALAKNIQYF. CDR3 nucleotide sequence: TGTGCCAGCAGCCCGAGACAGGCACTAGCCAAAAACATTCAGTACTTC.

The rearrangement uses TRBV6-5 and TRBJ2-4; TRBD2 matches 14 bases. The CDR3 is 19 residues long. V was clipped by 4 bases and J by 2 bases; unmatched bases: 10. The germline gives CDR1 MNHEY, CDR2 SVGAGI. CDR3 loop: CASSSSGTSGRGSKNIQYF. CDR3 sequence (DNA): TGTGCCAGCAGTTCCTCCGGGACTAGCGGGAGAGGATCCAAAAACATTCAGTACTTC.

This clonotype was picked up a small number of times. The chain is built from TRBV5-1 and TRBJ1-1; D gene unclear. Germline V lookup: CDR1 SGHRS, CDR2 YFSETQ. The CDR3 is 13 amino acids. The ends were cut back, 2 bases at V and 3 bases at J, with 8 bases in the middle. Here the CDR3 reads CASSFTDYTEAFF. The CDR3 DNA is TGCGCCAGCAGCTTCACGGATTACACTGAAGCTTTCTTT.